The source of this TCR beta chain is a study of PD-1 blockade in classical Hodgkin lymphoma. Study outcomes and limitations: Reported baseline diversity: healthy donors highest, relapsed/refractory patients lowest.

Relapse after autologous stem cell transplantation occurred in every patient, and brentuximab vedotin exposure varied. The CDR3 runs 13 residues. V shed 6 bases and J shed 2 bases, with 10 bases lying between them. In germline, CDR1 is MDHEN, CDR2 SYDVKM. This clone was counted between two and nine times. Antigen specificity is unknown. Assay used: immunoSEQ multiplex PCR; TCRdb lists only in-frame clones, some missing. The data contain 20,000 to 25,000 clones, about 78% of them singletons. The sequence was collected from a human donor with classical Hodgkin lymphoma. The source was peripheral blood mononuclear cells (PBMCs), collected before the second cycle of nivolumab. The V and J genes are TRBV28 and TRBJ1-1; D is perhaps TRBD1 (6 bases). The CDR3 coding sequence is TGTGCCAGCAGAACACAGGGAAACACTGAAGCTTTCTTT. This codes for CASRTQGNTEAFF.